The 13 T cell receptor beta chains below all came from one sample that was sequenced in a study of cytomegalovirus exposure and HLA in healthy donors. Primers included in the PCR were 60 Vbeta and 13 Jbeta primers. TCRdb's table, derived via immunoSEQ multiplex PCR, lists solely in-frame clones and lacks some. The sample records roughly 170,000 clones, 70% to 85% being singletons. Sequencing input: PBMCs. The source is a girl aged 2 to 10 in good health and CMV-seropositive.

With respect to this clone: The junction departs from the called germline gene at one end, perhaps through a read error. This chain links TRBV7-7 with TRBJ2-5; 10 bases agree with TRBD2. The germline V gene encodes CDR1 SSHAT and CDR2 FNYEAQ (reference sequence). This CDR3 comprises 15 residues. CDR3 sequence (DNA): TGTGCTAGCAGCCCCGGGACTAGCGTACAAGAGACCCAGTACTTC. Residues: CASSPGTSVQETQYF.

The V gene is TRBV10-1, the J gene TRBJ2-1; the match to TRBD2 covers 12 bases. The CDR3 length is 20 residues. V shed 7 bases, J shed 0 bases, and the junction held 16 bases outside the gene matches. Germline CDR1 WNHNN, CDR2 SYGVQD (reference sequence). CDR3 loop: CASKTPSGGGRYSSYNEQFF. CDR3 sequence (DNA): TGCGCCAGCAAGACTCCTAGCGGGGGGGGTAGATACAGCTCCTACAATGAGCAGTTCTTC.

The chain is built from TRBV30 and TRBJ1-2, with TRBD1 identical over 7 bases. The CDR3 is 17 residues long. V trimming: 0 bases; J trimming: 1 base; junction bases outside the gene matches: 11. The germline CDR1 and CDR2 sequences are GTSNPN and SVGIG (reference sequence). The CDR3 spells CAWSVRVGGYRNYGYTF. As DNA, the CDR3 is TGTGCCTGGAGTGTAAGGGTAGGGGGCTATCGTAACTATGGCTACACCTTC.

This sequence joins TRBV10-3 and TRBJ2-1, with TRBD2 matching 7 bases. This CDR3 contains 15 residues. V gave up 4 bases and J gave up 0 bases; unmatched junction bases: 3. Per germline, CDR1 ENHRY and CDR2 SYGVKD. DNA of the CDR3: TGTGCCATCAGTGCGGGAGGAAGCTCCTACAATGAGCAGTTCTTC. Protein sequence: CAISAGGSSYNEQFF.

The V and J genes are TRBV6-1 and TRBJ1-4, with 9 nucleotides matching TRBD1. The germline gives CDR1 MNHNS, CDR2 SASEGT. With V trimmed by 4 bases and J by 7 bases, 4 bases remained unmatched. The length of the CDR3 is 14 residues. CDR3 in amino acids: CASSAWDRVEKLFF. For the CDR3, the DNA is TGTGCCAGCAGTGCCTGGGACAGGGTTGAAAAACTGTTTTTT.

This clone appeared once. This CDR3 is CASSLSLAGPEQFF. The CDR3 region has the DNA TGTGCCAGCAGCTTATCACTAGCGGGCCCTGAGCAGTTCTTC. V usage is TRBV7-3 and J usage is TRBJ2-1, with 9 bases identical to TRBD2. With 2 bases clipped from V and 9 bases from J, the junction kept 5 bases outside the gene matches. The CDR3 is 14 amino acids. Germline loops: CDR1 SGHTA, CDR2 FQGTGA.

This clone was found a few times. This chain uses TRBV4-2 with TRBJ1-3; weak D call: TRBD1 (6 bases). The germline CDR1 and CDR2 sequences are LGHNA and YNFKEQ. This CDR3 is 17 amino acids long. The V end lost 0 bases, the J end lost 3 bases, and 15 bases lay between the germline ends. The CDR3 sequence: CASSQDLQGEGGNTIYF. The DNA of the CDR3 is TGTGCCAGCAGCCAAGATCTACAGGGAGAAGGTGGAAACACCATATATTTT.

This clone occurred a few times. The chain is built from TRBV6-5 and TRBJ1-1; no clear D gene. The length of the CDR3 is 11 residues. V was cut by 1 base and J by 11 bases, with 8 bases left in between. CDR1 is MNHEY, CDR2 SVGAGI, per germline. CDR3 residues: CASSYLGEAFF. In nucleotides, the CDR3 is TGTGCCAGCAGTTACTTGGGAGAGGCTTTCTTT.

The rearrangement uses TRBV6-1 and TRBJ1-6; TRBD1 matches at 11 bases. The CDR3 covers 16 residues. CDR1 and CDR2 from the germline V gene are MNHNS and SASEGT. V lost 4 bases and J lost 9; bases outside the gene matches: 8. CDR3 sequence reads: CASSGQGQGVGSPLHF. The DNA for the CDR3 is TGTGCCAGCAGTGGCCAGGGACAGGGGGTGGGTTCACCCCTCCACTTT.

The CDR3 coding sequence is TGCGCCCGAAGCGCGGGGCCGGACACTGAAGCTTTCTTT. Translation gives CARSAGPDTEAFF. The rearrangement joins TRBV10-2 to TRBJ1-1; maybe TRBD1 (5 bases). The CDR3 covers 13 residues. The V end was cut by 11 bases, the J end by 3 bases, with 16 bases between. The germline gives CDR1 WSHSY, CDR2 SAAADI.

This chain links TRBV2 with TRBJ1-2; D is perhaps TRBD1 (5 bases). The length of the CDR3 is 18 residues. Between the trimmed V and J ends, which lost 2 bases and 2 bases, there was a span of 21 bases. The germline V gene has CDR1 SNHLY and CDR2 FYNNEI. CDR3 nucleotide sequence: TGTGCCAGCAGTGAACCGATCAGGGAAGGGGCCAAAAACTATGGCTACACCTTC. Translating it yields CASSEPIREGAKNYGYTF.

The chain's CDR3 is CASSQPIGGLAGGLGDTQYF. The CDR3 coding sequence is TGTGCCAGCAGCCAACCGATTGGTGGACTAGCGGGAGGGCTGGGCGATACGCAGTATTTT. The chain joins TRBV14 to TRBJ2-3; TRBD2 matches 15 bases. With 2 bases clipped from V and 6 bases from J, the junction kept 15 bases outside the gene matches. This CDR3 has 20 amino acids. Germline loops: CDR1 SGHDN, CDR2 FVKESK. Full variable domain (rest looked up from reference TRBV14 and TRBJ2-3): EAGVTQFPSHSVIEKGQTVTLRCDPISGHDNLYWYRRVMGKEIKFLLHFVKESKQDESGMPNNRFLAERTGGTYSTLKVQPAELEDSGVYFCASSQPIGGLAGGLGDTQYFGPGTRLTVL.

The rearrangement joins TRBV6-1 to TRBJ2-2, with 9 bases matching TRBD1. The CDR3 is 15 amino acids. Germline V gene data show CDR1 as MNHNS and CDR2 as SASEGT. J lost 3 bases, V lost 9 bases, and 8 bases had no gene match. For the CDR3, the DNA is TGTGCCAGTCACACAGGGGGCGCATACACCGGGGAGCTGTTTTTT. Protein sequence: CASHTGGAYTGELFF.